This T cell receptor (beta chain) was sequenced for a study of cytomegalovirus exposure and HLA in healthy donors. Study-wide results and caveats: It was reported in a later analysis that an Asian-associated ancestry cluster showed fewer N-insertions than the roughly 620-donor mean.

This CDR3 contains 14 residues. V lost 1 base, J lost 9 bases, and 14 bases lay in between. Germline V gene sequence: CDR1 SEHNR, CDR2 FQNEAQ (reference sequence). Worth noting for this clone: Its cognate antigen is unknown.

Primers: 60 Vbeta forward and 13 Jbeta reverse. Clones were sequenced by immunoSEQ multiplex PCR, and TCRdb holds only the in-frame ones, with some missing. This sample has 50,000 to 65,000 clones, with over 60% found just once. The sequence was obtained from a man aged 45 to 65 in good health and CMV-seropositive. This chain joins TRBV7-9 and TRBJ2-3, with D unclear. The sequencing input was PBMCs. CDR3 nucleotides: TGTGCCAGCAGCTTAGGAGGCTTACGGAGCACGCAGTATTTT. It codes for CASSLGGLRSTQYF.